A single sample gave rise to the 6 T cell receptor beta chains below, sequenced in a study of blood T cell repertoires in COVID-19. Method: immunoSEQ multiplex PCR; TCRdb's copy keeps in-frame clones and lacks some. The sample records almost 300,000 clones, approximately 86% being singletons. Sequencing input: peripheral blood. These receptors were taken from a man between 65 and 80 years old with acute or convalescent COVID-19.

This chain joins TRBV18 and TRBJ2-7; D not resolved. The ends were cut back, 4 bases at V and 3 bases at J, with 7 bases in the middle. This CDR3 spans 12 amino acids. Germline V lookup: CDR1 KGHSH, CDR2 LQKENI. The CDR3 DNA follows: TGTGCCAGCTCACTACAGAGCTACGAGCAGTACTTC. Amino acid sequence: CASSLQSYEQYF.

The CDR3 nucleotides are TGTGCCAGCAGCTTATCCGGACAGGGTATTTCAAACTCCTACAATGAGCAGTTCTTC. Its protein is CASSLSGQGISNSYNEQFF. The chain is built from TRBV7-3 and TRBJ2-1; TRBD1 agrees at 8 bases. With 2 bases clipped from V and 0 bases from J, the junction kept 12 bases outside the gene matches. This CDR3 spans 19 amino acids. Germline V gene data show CDR1 as SGHTA and CDR2 as FQGTGA.

V usage is TRBV9 and J usage is TRBJ1-5, with 8 bases lining up with TRBD1. Germline lookup yields CDR1 SGDLS and CDR2 YYNGEE. The V and J ends lost 2 bases and 2 bases, in that order; junction bases with no gene match: 0. The CDR3 length is 14 residues. The CDR3 DNA sequence: TGTGCCAGCAGCGTGGACAGGGGCAATCAGCCCCAGCATTTT. Protein: CASSVDRGNQPQHF. Looking up the rest from reference TRBV9 and TRBJ1-5 gives the full variable domain: DSGVTQTPKHLITATGQRVTLRCSPRSGDLSVYWYQQSLDQGLQFLIQYYNGEERAKGNILERFSAQQFPDLHSELNLSSLELGDSALYFCASSVDRGNQPQHFGDGTRLSIL.

Only a few counts were recorded for this clone. DNA for the CDR3: TGTGCCAGCAGCCCCACCCTGTGGCAGTCCTACAATGAGCAGTTCTTC. Amino acid sequence: CASSPTLWQSYNEQFF. This chain joins TRBV7-7 and TRBJ2-1; D ambiguous. Trimming left V 5 bases short and J 1 base short, with 15 bases between. The CDR3 covers 16 residues. Germline lookup yields CDR1 SSHAT and CDR2 FNYEAQ (reference sequence).

This chain connects TRBV11-2 to TRBJ1-4, with D maybe TRBD1 (5 bases). CDR1 and CDR2 (germline): SGHAT, FQNNGV. Deletions cut 5 bases from V and 7 bases from J, with 20 bases between. The CDR3 loop spans 16 amino acids. CDR3 in amino acids: CASSPAWGRVGEKLFF. Written as DNA, the CDR3 is TGTGCCAGCAGCCCCGCGTGGGGCAGGGTGGGTGAAAAACTGTTTTTT.

The chain combines TRBV10-3 with TRBJ2-5, with 8 bases matching TRBD1. CDR1 and CDR2 from the germline V gene are ENHRY and SYGVKD. CDR3 length: 15 amino acids. Losses at the gene ends were 3 bases for V and 3 bases for J; bases not matched to a gene: 6. CDR3 region: CAISEPGTGEETQYF. The CDR3 bases are TGTGCCATCAGTGAACCCGGGACAGGAGAAGAGACCCAGTACTTC.